Below, 24 T cell receptor beta chains from the same sample are listed, as sequenced in a study of OX40 agonist ivuxolimab in advanced cancers. To prepare the library, the immunoSEQ multiplex PCR assay was applied. Sourced from immuneACCESS, this table was stored by TCRdb with only in-frame sequences that have V and J called. A share of the clones is absent; for the studies checked, an unresolved V gene accounts for under half, and the remainder has no known explanation. Counted in this sample were 60,000 to 65,000 clones; more than 85% of them appeared once. The ten biggest clones cover 0.5% to 0.75% of the sample. Sequenced here: CD4+ or CD8+ T cells sorted from blood, sampled in a trial of the OX40 agonist ivuxolimab. The receptors derive from an adult with an advanced solid tumor such as melanoma, head and neck, liver or kidney cancer.

This clone was counted once. This chain uses TRBV7-9 with TRBJ2-1; possibly TRBD2 for D (5 bases). The germline CDR1 and CDR2 sequences are SEHNR and FQNEAQ (reference sequence). The CDR3 spans 13 residues. V was cut by 1 base and J by 5 bases, with 6 bases left in between. CDR3 DNA sequence: TGTGCCAGCAGCTTAGGACTAAACAATGAGCAGTTCTTC. Protein sequence: CASSLGLNNEQFF.

The V call is TRBV5-1, the J call TRBJ2-3, with D perhaps given as TRBD1 or TRBD2 (5 bases each). Germline V gives CDR1 SGHRS, CDR2 YFSETQ. The V end was cut by 1 base, the J end by 4 bases, with 10 bases between. CDR3 length: 14 residues. The CDR3 region is CASSLIRDADTQYF. The CDR3 DNA reads TGCGCCAGCAGCTTGATCCGGGACGCAGATACGCAGTATTTT.

This chain connects TRBV19 to TRBJ1-1; D uncertain. V shed 6 bases and J shed 2 bases, with 7 bases lying between them. Germline CDR1 reads LNHDA; CDR2 reads SQIVND (reference sequence). The CDR3 has 12 residues. The CDR3 sequence is CASRVNNTEAFF. CDR3 bases: TGTGCCAGTAGGGTAAACAACACTGAAGCTTTCTTT. The full variable domain, in which reference TRBV19 and TRBJ1-1 provide the parts outside the CDR3, is DGGITQSPKYLFRKEGQNVTLSCEQNLNHDAMYWYRQDPGQGLRLIYYSQIVNDFQKGDIAEGYSVSREKKESFPLTVTSAQKNPTAFYLCASRVNNTEAFFGQGTRLTVV.

V and J are TRBV10-2 and TRBJ1-2; D gene uncertain. CDR3 length: 12 amino acids. V lost 4 bases and J lost 6, with 9 bases in between. Germline CDR1 is WSHSY and CDR2 is SAAADI. This CDR3 is CASSVGSDGYTF. CDR3 DNA sequence: TGCGCCAGCAGTGTAGGGAGTGATGGCTACACCTTC.

V and J are TRBV19 and TRBJ2-1; 10 bases line up with TRBD1. Germline CDR1 reads LNHDA; CDR2 reads SQIVND (reference sequence). This CDR3 comprises 16 residues. V was clipped by 5 bases and J by 9 bases; unmatched bases: 13. This CDR3 reads CASSSWTGGGTGEQFF. In nucleotides, the CDR3 is TGTGCCAGTAGTTCCTGGACAGGGGGGGGTACAGGTGAGCAGTTCTTC.

The V gene is TRBV28, the J gene TRBJ2-3; tentative D call: TRBD2 (5 bases). The CDR3 spans 14 residues. Per germline, CDR1 MDHEN and CDR2 SYDVKM. V dropped 8 bases and J dropped 2 bases, with 14 bases sitting between them. For the CDR3, the DNA is TGTGCCAGCGGTCCCCAGAGGGCCACAGATACGCAGTATTTT. This sequence encodes CASGPQRATDTQYF.

This clone was seen just once. CDR3 nucleotides: TGTGCCAGCCTGACAACGGCCAGCTCCTACGAGCAGTACTTC. Amino acids: CASLTTASSYEQYF. The chain employs TRBV27 and TRBJ2-7; no firm D call. The length of the CDR3 is 14 residues. Germline CDR1 MNHEY, CDR2 SMNVEV (reference sequence). V was shortened by 8 bases and J by 0 bases, with 14 bases between the two germline ends.

Only one count was recorded for this clone. V and J are TRBV5-1 and TRBJ1-1; no firm D call. Germline V gene data show CDR1 as SGHRS and CDR2 as YFSETQ. The CDR3 has 15 residues. The V end was cut by 2 bases, the J end by 5 bases, with 16 bases between. The CDR3 sequence is CASSFLLGIRTEAFF. The CDR3 DNA follows: TGCGCCAGCAGCTTTTTATTAGGGATTCGTACTGAAGCTTTCTTT.

The chain joins TRBV11-3 to TRBJ2-5; D may correspond to TRBD1 or TRBD2 (5 bases each). The CDR3 is 15 residues long. The germline V and J ends were trimmed by 3 bases and 1 base, with 12 bases remaining between them. The germline V gene has CDR1 SGHNT and CDR2 YENEEA. CDR3 in DNA: TGTGCCAGCAGCTTTTCCGGGACGACCCAAGAGACCCAGTACTTC. It specifies CASSFSGTTQETQYF.

The genes are TRBV4-2 and TRBJ2-7; TRBD1 matches at 10 bases. Trimming took 1 base from V and 2 from J; bases not matched to a gene: 2. The CDR3 length is 15 residues. Germline-derived CDR1 and CDR2 are LGHNA and YNFKEQ. The CDR3 sequence: CASSQGTGGAYEQYF. Here the CDR3 DNA reads TGTGCCAGCAGCCAAGGGACAGGGGGAGCCTACGAGCAGTACTTC.

J is TRBJ2-1 and V is TRBV18; TRBD2 agrees at 9 bases. CDR1 and CDR2 from the germline V gene are KGHSH and LQKENI. CDR3 size: 16 residues. After removal of 0 bases from V and 9 bases from J, the junction contained 9 bases not matched to a gene. This CDR3 reads CASSPPSLAGKGEQFF. CDR3 in DNA: TGTGCCAGCTCACCACCTAGTCTAGCGGGGAAGGGTGAGCAGTTCTTC.

J is TRBJ1-1 and V is TRBV5-4, with TRBD1 as a possible D gene (5 bases). CDR1 is SGHNT and CDR2 is YYREEE in the germline V gene (reference sequence). V lost 0 bases, J lost 1 base, and 13 bases lay in between. CDR3 length: 16 amino acids. The CDR3 DNA reads TGTGCCAGCAGCTTGGCCGTCGACAGACAGAACACTGAAGCTTTCTTT. It codes for CASSLAVDRQNTEAFF.

This clone was seen a single time. For the CDR3, the DNA is TGTGCCAGCAGTTTTGACCTCGTGTCAGGGGCGACCCAGTACTTC. This sequence encodes CASSFDLVSGATQYF. V usage is TRBV27 and J usage is TRBJ2-5; a possible D gene is TRBD1 (6 bases). Per germline, CDR1 MNHEY and CDR2 SMNVEV (reference sequence). The V end lost 3 bases, the J end lost 7 bases, and 18 bases lay between the germline ends. The length of the CDR3 is 15 residues.

The rearrangement links TRBV5-1 to TRBJ1-3, with D hard to call. V lost 0 bases and J 0 bases, leaving 10 bases between the germline ends. In germline, CDR1 is SGHRS, CDR2 YFSETQ. This CDR3 spans 16 amino acids. As DNA, the CDR3 is TGCGCCAGCAGCTTGGGTGGAACCGGCTCTGGAAACACCATATATTTT. It specifies CASSLGGTGSGNTIYF.

The CDR3 DNA reads as TGTGCCAGCAGTTTACAACTAATAAACACCGGGGAGCTGTTTTTT. It codes for CASSLQLINTGELFF. The chain employs TRBV27 and TRBJ2-2; D remains unclear. The germline V gene encodes CDR1 MNHEY and CDR2 SMNVEV (reference sequence). The CDR3 has 15 residues. V dropped 2 bases and J dropped 2 bases, with 9 bases sitting between them.

The J gene is TRBJ2-7, the V gene TRBV10-3; tentatively, D is TRBD2 (5 bases). Germline V gene lookup returns CDR1 ENHRY and CDR2 SYGVKD. Deletions cut 4 bases from V and 3 bases from J, with 10 bases between. The CDR3 sequence is 13 residues long. The CDR3 is CAISGTADYEQYF. Here the CDR3 DNA reads TGTGCCATCAGTGGAACAGCGGACTACGAGCAGTACTTC.

The chain employs TRBV10-3 and TRBJ1-2, with TRBD1 as a possible D gene (5 bases). Trimming removed 6 bases from V and 1 base from J, with 9 bases in between. This CDR3 is 13 amino acids long. The germline CDR1 and CDR2 sequences are ENHRY and SYGVKD. CDR3 protein: CAISETDNYGYTF. In DNA form, the CDR3 reads TGTGCCATCAGCGAGACAGATAACTATGGCTACACCTTC.

J is TRBJ2-7 and V is TRBV9; 11 bases line up with TRBD2. CDR1 is SGDLS and CDR2 is YYNGEE in the germline V gene. J gave up 5 bases and V 4 bases, and 8 bases lay outside the gene matches. The CDR3 spans 15 residues. The CDR3 bases are TGTGCCAGCAGCTTAGCGGGAGGGCGATTCGACGAGCAGTACTTC. This codes for CASSLAGGRFDEQYF.

In DNA, the CDR3 is TGTGCCAGCTCTCTAGGGGGGGGGAAGGACACTGAAGCTTTCTTT. This gives the protein CASSLGGGKDTEAFF. The chain uses TRBV18 and TRBJ1-1, with D perhaps matching TRBD1 (6 bases). Germline V gene sequence: CDR1 KGHSH, CDR2 LQKENI. This CDR3 region has 15 residues. Trimming removed 6 bases at V and 3 bases at J, with 17 bases between.

CDR3 amino acids: CASRTVDTEAFF. As DNA, the CDR3 is TGTGCCAGCAGGACCGTAGACACTGAAGCTTTCTTT. This chain joins TRBV6-1 and TRBJ1-1; the D is unclear. The CDR3 is 12 residues long. V was shortened by 6 bases and J by 3 bases, with 8 bases between the two germline ends. Germline values: CDR1 MNHNS, CDR2 SASEGT.

The table lists this clone with a count of one. The J gene is TRBJ2-3, the V gene TRBV11-2, with D possibly being TRBD2 (5 bases). The CDR3 runs to 15 residues. Germline CDR1 SGHAT, CDR2 FQNNGV. The V end lost 2 bases, the J end lost 5 bases, and 14 bases lay between the germline ends. As DNA, the CDR3 is TGTGCCAGCAGCTTATCCTCGGGGTGGGTAGATACGCAGTATTTT. Translated, it gives CASSLSSGWVDTQYF. Together with reference TRBV11-2 and TRBJ2-3, the CDR3 gives the full variable domain: EAGVAQSPRYKIIEKRQSVAFWCNPISGHATLYWYQQILGQGPKLLIQFQNNGVVDDSQLPKDRFSAERLKGVDSTLKIQPAKLEDSAVYLCASSLSSGWVDTQYFGPGTRLTVL.

This chain uses TRBV5-1 with TRBJ2-7; D not certain. The ends were cut back, 5 bases at V and 2 bases at J, with 8 bases in the middle. Germline CDR1 and CDR2: SGHRS and YFSETQ. The length of the CDR3 is 12 residues. The CDR3 DNA is TGCGCCAGCAGATATAATACCTACGAGCAGTACTTC. This gives the protein CASRYNTYEQYF. Supplemented by reference TRBV5-1 and TRBJ2-7, the full variable domain reads KAGVTQTPRYLIKTRGQQVTLSCSPISGHRSVSWYQQTPGQGLQFLFEYFSETQRNKGNFPGRFSGRQFSNSRSEMNVSTLELGDSALYLCASRYNTYEQYFGPGTRLTVT.

This rearrangement joins TRBV5-8 to TRBJ1-2; maybe TRBD1 (5 bases). There are 17 residues in the CDR3. From germline, CDR1 is SGHTS and CDR2 YDEGEE. V was pared by 4 bases and J by 2 bases, with 21 bases between. The CDR3 region has the DNA TGTGCCAGCAGCGGCACCGGGACCCCACGAACAAACTATGGCTACACCTTC. Protein sequence: CASSGTGTPRTNYGYTF. The full variable domain, rest sourced from reference TRBV5-8 and TRBJ1-2, is EAGVTQSPTHLIKTRGQQATLRCSPISGHTSVYWYQQALGLGLQFLLWYDEGEERNRGNFPPRFSGRQFPNYSSELNVNALELEDSALYLCASSGTGTPRTNYGYTFGSGTRLTVV.

V is TRBV11-1 and J is TRBJ1-3, with TRBD1 matching over 7 bases. V lost 2 bases to trimming and J lost 0 bases; unmatched junction nucleotides: 4. The germline V gene has CDR1 SGHAT and CDR2 FQDESV (reference sequence). The CDR3 runs 16 residues. In DNA, the CDR3 is TGTGCCAGCAGCTTAAAAGGGACAGCCTCTGGAAACACCATATATTTT. Its protein product is CASSLKGTASGNTIYF.